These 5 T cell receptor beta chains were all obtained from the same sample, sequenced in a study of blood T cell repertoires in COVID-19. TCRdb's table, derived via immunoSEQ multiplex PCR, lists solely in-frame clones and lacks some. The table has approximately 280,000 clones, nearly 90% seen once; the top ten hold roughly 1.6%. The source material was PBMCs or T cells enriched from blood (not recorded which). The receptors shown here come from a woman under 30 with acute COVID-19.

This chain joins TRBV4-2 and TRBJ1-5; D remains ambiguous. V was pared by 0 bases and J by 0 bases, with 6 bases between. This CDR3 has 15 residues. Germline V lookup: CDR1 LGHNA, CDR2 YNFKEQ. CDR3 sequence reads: CASSQERDSNQPQHF. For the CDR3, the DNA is TGTGCCAGCAGCCAAGAACGGGATAGCAATCAGCCCCAGCATTTT.

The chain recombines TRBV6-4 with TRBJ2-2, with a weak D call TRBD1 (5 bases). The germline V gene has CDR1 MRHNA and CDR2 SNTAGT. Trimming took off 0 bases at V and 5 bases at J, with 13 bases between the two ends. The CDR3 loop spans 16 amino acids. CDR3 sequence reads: CASSDSFRVGTGELFF. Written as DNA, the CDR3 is TGTGCCAGCAGTGACTCGTTCAGGGTTGGGACCGGGGAGCTGTTTTTT.

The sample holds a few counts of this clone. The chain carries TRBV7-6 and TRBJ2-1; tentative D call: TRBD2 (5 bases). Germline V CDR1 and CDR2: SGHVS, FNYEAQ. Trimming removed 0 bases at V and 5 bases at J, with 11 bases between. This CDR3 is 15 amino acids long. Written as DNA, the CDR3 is TGTGCCAGCAGCTTAGCGGGAGCAAGCAACAATGAGCAGTTCTTC. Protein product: CASSLAGASNNEQFF.

The chain's CDR3 is CASSLRAGGGEQYF. The CDR3 bases are TGTGCCAGCAGCTTAAGGGCAGGGGGCGGTGAGCAGTACTTC. V usage is TRBV7-3 and J usage is TRBJ2-7; 8 bases map to TRBD1. CDR1 and CDR2 from the germline V gene are SGHTA and FQGTGA. The V and J ends lost 1 base and 7 bases, in that order; junction bases with no gene match: 6. The CDR3 contains 14 residues.

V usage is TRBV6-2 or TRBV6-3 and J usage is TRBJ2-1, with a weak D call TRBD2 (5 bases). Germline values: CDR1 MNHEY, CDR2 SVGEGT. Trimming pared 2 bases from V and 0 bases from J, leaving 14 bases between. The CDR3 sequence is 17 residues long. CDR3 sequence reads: CASSYPPVGSSYNEQFF. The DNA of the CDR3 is TGTGCCAGCAGTTACCCCCCCGTAGGGAGCTCCTACAATGAGCAGTTCTTC.